This section outlines one T cell receptor beta chain sequence together with its context. This clone appeared a few times. This receptor's antigen is unknown. No much larger clone exists at a distance of one base, and base qualities are not known. This entry is derived from a study of cytomegalovirus exposure and HLA in healthy donors (TCRdb year 2017). As for the study more broadly: In an earlier analysis of around 540 of the donors, 250 to 350 Gb of sequence data and 117 million unique TCR beta sequences from roughly 180 million T cells were reported. On average, around 240,000 unique TCR beta nucleotide sequences were sequenced per donor among some 420 genotyped donors of the cohort, with roughly 18% of those sequences being non-productive. An earlier analysis of about 620 of the donors applied high-throughput TCR beta sequencing to assess whether each TCR beta V gene segment acted as functional or pseudogenic. In a later analysis, previously published TCR beta repertoires from 550 to 750 donors were re-analyzed and high-resolution HLA genotyping was added so that TCR occurrence patterns could be studied. The study profiled the T cell repertoires of 550 to 700 subjects by immunosequencing and related them to cytomegalovirus serostatus. Rather than using new phenotypic data, the later analysis identified candidate immune exposures from TCR beta sequences and from how often those sequences occurred across donors. Approximately 300 gigabases of sequencing data and 91 million or so unique TCR sequences made up an early release that covered several hundred HLA-typed donors. Because of strong linkage in the cohort, five DR-DQ haplotypes were treated as single units for association and clustering. The genetic ancestry cluster associated with self-reported Caucasian donors included about four fifths of the roughly 400 genotyped donors. The number of donors typed differed by locus, with about 629-630 for A, B, C, DRB1 and DQB1, around 500 for DQA1, under 610 for DPA1, and around 450 for DPB1. HLA typing included class I and class II loci at four-digit resolution. A later genetic analysis used genome-wide SNP genotypes for about 60% of the 666 donors, treating that subset as a discovery cohort. The study aimed to test whether cataloging public T cell receptors could reveal signatures of past pathogen exposure. Every repertoire in the discovery cohort had been generated on one and the same sequencing platform. Donor age, sex, ethnicity and CMV serostatus were compiled together with the repertoire data. To predict cytomegalovirus infection status, the study brought together high-throughput TCR immunosequencing, statistical association of individual TCRs with disease status, and machine learning. Besides the first cohort of 500 to 700 subjects, a separate validation cohort made up of over 100 different subjects was used.

The cysteine opens and the phenylalanine closes a CDR3 of 13 amino acids. Left in the record is the CDR3 DNA by itself, 39 bases read in frame from the first base. The CDR1 and CDR2 encoded by the germline V gene are MDHEN and SYDVKM. The V and J ends are trimmed by 9 bases and 2 bases, leaving 11 bases between them. Broader findings and caveats from the paper: Most TCR sequences were seen in very few donors, while some public TCRs were found in many individuals. A further reported finding was that TCR beta sequences accurately predicted the HLA-A and HLA-B alleles for most subjects in the first cohort. At a false discovery rate of 0.05, a later analysis linked around 15,000 TCR beta sequences to specific HLA alleles. In this cohort, only TCR beta chains were sequenced, and detectable features were limited by the absence of alpha or paired-chain data. The earlier analysis of almost 600 of the donors excluded fewer than 20 rarely observed V segments, including chromosome 9 orphons, because counts were too low. Compared with the roughly 670-donor mean, donors in an Asian-associated ancestry cluster had fewer N-insertions in productive TCRs, according to a later genetic analysis. Linkage disequilibrium might explain the correlated functional status among segregating V segments, but an unknown experimental factor could not be ruled out. A group of highly shared sequence variants was considered likely to be a technical artifact of the sequencing pipeline. HLA typing was unavailable for some donors at each locus, so association tests used only the typed subset. According to the authors, the approach could potentially be generalized to other disease states and immunological phenotypes. A later analysis found that HLA-associated TCR beta chains were more clonally expanded and had lower generation probabilities than equally common non-associated chains. For the cohort, immune exposure information was limited to CMV serostatus. In a later analysis, several top co-occurrence clusters were reported to appear linked to parvovirus B19, influenza, CMV and Epstein-Barr virus. A later genetic analysis associated a missense DCLRE1C variant with V-gene and J-gene trimming of TCR beta chains, and an independent cohort replicated the association. In the study, some 160 TCR beta chains were listed as associated with cytomegalovirus. In vitro tests confirmed that a few of the cytomegalovirus-associated TCR beta chains recognize cytomegalovirus antigens. Because the 87-base-pair reads could not distinguish some IMGT-functional V segments, including TRBV6-2 and TRBV6-3, those segments were excluded. Sequencing depth was assumed to be roughly uniform across donors in the presence/absence analyses, though that assumption may not hold. In both the original and validation cohorts, the classifier was reported to diagnose cytomegalovirus status with high specificity and sensitivity. A later analysis found that most CMV-associated TCR beta chains appeared HLA-restricted, with HLA associations seemingly driven largely by CMV exposure. When HLA alleles, especially DR and DQ, strongly co-occurred, attributing TCR associations to individual alleles was difficult. In an earlier analysis of 587 of the donors, most TCR beta V segments appeared in productive rearrangements about 87% or about 30% of the time, broadly matching IMGT annotations. In a later analysis, the rate of TCR association differed among HLA loci, with DRB1 alleles having the most associated TCRs and HLA-C alleles having the fewest.

Library method: the immunoSEQ multiplex PCR assay. For the multiplex PCR, a mixture combining 60 forward primers for TCR Vbeta segments and 13 reverse primers for TCR Jbeta segments was used. Amplification of the CDR3 region of rearranged TCR beta genes was performed with a multiplex PCR assay on genomic DNA. On the Illumina HiSeq System, the amplified TCR beta libraries were sequenced as 87-base-pair reads. Regarding the original processing steps: A later analysis tallied 75 million to 95 million unique TCR beta chains across the 700 or so repertoires, and approximately 9.9 million of those chains were shared by two or more donors. Raw reads were error-corrected and collapsed into unique sequences by a nearest-neighbor algorithm in which closely related sequences were merged to remove PCR and sequencing errors. Alignment of CDR3 sequences to IMGT reference sequences was used to assign V, D and J gene segments. For a sequence to be retained, at least a six-nucleotide match to both a V gene segment and a J gene segment was required. Rearrangements were called productive when the CDR3 lacked stop codons and stayed in frame with V and J; all others were non-productive. Following IMGT convention, CDR3 was defined as the stretch from the second conserved V-encoded cysteine up to the conserved J-encoded phenylalanine. The earlier analysis of about 610 of the donors excluded sequences that lacked an unambiguous match to a single V gene segment. In an earlier analysis of almost 600 of the donors, a V segment was called functional when productive rearrangements were above 56.7%, and segregating when the standard deviation between donors exceeded 5%. A statistical classification framework was built to diagnose cytomegalovirus status from the catalog of TCR beta chain sequences. V and J gene assignment, in a later analysis, came from comparing TCR nucleotide sequences with IMGT/GENE-DB human TR gene sequences. A later analysis assigned CDR3 sequences and most-parsimonious VDJ recombination scenarios with the TCRdist pipeline. A later analysis defined each TCR beta chain by its CDR3 amino acid sequence plus V-gene family, and excluded reads lacking a unique V-gene family. In a later analysis, fewer than 600 highly shared, low-generation-probability nucleotide sequences were removed to address suspected cross-contamination and a sequencing artifact. In a later analysis, a clonal expansion index was calculated for each public chain from normalized within-repertoire ranks of inferred template counts. In a later analysis, generation probabilities were computed using a VDJ recombination model fitted to out-of-frame rearrangements, and the results were checked against IGoR. A later analysis scored TCR-TCR, TCR-HLA and TCR-CMV co-occurrence with hypergeometric tests, applying a repertoire-size bias correction to TCR pairs. False discovery rates were estimated in a later analysis by permuting HLA or CMV assignments 20 times. In a later analysis, co-occurring TCRs were grouped using DBSCAN, and TCRdist sequence similarity was added for clustering within HLA-allele-positive subsets. Repertoires with fewer than 30,000 or more than 120,000 public chains were left out of co-occurrence clustering, as were several repertoires with anomalous nucleotide sharing. This immuneACCESS table, as held by TCRdb, lists in-frame sequences with V and J called but not all clones. Of the missing ones, under half trace to an unresolved V gene in checked studies; the others have no known cause. Clone size and V and J calls were adopted from that table, with D and trimming inferred from the DNA. This sample lists under 150,000 clones; approximately 83% were detected once. Of the sample, 2% to 3% falls within the top ten clones.

The cohort consisted of 600 to 700 healthy bone marrow donors. At the time of sampling, every cohort member was nominally healthy, though immune exposures that went unrecorded were likely present. The donor was CMV seronegative and belonged to the group of over 350 seronegative cohort members. Each donor provided a peripheral blood sample, and peripheral blood mononuclear cells were used for TCR beta sequencing. Genomic DNA extraction from the blood cell samples was performed with the Qiagen DNeasy Blood Extraction Kit. The chain couples TRBV28 to TRBJ1-5, with the D gene not clear enough to name. The sample consisted of PBMCs. The clonotype comes from a woman between 18 and 30 years old in good health and CMV-seronegative. At the DNA level, the sequence is TGTGCCAGTCAGTGGAGGGGCAATCAGCCCCAGCATTTT. Its protein is CASQWRGNQPQHF. Where the CDR3 stops, the reference TRBV28 and TRBJ1-5 genes take over; the full variable domain is DVKVTQSSRYLVKRTGEKVFLECVQDMDHENMFWYRQDPGLGLRLIYFSYDVKMKEKGDIPEGYSVSREKKERFSLILESASTNQTSMYLCASQWRGNQPQHFGDGTRLSIL.